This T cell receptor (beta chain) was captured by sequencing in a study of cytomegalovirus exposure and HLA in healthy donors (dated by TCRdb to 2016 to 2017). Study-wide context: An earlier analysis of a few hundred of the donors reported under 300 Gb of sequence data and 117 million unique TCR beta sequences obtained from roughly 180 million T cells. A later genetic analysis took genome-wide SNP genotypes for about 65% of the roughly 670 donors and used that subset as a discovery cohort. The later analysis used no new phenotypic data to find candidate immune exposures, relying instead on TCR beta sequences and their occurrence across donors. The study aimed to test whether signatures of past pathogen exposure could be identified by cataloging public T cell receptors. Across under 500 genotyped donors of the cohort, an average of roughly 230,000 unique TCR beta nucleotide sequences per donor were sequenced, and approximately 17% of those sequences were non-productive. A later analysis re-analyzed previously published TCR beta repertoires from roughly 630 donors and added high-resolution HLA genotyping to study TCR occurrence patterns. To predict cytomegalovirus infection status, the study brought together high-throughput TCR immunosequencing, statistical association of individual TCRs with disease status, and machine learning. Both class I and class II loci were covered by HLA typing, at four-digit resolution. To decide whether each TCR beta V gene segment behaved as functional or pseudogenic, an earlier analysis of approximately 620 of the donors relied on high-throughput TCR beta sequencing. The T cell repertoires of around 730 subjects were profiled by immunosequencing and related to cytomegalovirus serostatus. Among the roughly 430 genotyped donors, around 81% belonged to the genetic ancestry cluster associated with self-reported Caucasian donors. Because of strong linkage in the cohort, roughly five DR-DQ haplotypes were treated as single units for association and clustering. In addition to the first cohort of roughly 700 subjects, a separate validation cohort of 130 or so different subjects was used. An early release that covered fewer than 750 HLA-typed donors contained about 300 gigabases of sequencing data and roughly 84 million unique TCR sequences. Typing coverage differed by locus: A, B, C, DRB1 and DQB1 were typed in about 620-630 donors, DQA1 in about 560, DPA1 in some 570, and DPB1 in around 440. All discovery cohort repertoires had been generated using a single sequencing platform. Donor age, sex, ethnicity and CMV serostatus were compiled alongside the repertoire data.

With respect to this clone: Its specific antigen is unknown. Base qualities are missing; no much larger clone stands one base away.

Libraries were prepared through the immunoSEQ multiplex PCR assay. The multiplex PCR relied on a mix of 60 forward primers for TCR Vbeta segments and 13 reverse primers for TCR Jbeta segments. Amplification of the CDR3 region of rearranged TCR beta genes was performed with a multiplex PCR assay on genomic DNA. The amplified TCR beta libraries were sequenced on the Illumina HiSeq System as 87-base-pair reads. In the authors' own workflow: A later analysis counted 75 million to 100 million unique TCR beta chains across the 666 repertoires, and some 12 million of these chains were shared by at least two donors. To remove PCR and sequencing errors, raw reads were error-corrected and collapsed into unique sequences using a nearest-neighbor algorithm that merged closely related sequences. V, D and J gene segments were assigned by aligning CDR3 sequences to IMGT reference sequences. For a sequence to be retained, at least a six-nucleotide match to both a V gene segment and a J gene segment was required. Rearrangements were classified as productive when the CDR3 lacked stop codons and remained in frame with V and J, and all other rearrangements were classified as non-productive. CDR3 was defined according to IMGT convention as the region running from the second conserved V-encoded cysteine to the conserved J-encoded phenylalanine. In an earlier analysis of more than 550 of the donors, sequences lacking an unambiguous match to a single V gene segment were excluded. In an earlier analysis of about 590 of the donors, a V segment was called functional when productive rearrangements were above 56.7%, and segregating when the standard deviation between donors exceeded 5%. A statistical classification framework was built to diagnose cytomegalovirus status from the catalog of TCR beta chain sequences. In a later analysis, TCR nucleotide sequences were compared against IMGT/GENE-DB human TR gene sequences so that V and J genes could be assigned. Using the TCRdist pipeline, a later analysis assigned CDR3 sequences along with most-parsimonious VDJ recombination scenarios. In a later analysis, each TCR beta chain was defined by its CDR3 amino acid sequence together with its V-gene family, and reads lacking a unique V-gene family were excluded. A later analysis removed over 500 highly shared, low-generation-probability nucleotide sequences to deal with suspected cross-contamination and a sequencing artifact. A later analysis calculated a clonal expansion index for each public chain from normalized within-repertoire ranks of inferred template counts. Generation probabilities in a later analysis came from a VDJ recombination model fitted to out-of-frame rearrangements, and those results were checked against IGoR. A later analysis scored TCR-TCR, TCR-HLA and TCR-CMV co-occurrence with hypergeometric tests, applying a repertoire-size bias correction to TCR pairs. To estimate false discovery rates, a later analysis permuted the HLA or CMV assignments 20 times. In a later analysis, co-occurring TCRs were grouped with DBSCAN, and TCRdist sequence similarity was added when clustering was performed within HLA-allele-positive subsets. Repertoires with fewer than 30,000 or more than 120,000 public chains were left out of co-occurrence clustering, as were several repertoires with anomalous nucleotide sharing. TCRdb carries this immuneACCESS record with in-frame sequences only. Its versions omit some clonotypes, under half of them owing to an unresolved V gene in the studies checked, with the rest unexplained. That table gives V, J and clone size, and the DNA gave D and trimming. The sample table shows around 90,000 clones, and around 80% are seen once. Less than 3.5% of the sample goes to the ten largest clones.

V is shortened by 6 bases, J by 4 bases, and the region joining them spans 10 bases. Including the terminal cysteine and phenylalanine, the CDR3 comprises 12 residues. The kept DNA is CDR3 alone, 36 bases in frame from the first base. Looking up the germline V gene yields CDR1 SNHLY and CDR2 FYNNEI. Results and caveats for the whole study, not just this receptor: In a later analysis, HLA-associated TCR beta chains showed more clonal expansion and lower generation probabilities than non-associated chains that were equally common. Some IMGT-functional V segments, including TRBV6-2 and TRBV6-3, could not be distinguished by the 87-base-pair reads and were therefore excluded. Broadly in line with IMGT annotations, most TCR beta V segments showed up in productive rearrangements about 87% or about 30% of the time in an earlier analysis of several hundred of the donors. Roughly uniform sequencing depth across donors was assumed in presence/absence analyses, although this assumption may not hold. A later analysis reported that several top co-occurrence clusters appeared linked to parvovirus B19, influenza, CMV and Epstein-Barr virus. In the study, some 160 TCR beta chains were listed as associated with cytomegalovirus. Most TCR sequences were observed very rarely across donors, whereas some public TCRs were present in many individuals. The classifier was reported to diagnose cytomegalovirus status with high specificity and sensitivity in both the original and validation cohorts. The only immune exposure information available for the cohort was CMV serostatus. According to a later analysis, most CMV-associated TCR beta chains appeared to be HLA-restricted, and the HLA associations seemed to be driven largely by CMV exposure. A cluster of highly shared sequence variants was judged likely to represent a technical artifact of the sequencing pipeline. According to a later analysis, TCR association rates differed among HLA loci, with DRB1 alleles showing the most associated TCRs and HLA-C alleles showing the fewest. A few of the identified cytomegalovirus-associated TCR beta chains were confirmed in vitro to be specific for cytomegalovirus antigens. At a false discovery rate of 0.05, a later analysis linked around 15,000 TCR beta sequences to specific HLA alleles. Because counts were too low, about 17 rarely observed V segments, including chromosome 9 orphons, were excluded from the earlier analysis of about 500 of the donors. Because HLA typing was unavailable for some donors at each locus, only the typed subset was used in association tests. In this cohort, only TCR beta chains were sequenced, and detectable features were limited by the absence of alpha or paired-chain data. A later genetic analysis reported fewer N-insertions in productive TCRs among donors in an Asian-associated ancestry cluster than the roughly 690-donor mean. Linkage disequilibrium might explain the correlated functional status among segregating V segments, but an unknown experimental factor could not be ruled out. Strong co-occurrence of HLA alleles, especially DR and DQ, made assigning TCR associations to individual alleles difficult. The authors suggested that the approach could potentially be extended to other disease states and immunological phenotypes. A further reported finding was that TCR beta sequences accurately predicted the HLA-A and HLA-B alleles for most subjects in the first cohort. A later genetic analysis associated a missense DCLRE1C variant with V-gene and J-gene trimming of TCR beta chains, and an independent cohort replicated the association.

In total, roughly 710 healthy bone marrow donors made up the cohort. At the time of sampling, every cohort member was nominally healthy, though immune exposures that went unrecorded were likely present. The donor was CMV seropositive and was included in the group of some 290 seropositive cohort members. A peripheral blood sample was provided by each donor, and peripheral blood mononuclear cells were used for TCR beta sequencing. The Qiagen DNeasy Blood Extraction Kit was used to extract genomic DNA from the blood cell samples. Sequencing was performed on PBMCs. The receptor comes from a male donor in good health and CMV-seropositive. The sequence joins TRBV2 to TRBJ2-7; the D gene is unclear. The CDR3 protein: CASRGQVYEQYF. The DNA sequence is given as TGTGCCAGCAGGGGTCAGGTTTACGAGCAGTACTTC.